Below are 18 T cell receptor beta chains sequenced from a single sample in a study of CD8+ T cells in alopecia areata. The treatment denotes: oral pan-JAK inhibitor, 5-10 mg twice daily. Extraction and reverse transcription of RNA yielded cDNA as the sequencing template. Assay: immunoSEQ multiplex PCR; the TCRdb copy retains only in-frame clones and omits some. The repertoire consists of 250,000 to 350,000 clones, with 60% occurring once and the leading ten covering 0.75% to 0.95%. The sample consisted of CD4+ T cells sorted from blood, taken at week 52, from a patient treated with tofacitinib. All receptors come from a human donor with alopecia areata.

This clone was seen once. V gene TRBV6-5 combines with J gene TRBJ2-7; 8 bases line up with TRBD1. The germline V gene has CDR1 MNHEY and CDR2 SVGAGI. The CDR3 loop spans 15 amino acids. V shed 6 bases and J 2 bases; nucleotides not matched to a gene: 9. As DNA, the CDR3 is TGTGCCAGCAGACCCGGACAGGGACTTCCCTACGAGCAGTACTTC. Its protein product is CASRPGQGLPYEQYF.

The chain carries TRBV19 and TRBJ1-6; unclear D gene. V lost 5 bases, J lost 12 bases, and 11 bases lay in between. The CDR3 loop spans 12 amino acids. CDR1 LNHDA and CDR2 SQIVND come from the germline V gene (reference sequence). The CDR3 here is CASSPREGPLHF. CDR3 nucleotides: TGTGCCAGTAGTCCCCGTGAAGGACCCCTCCACTTT.

V is TRBV11-1 and J is TRBJ2-1; 8 bases fit TRBD2. Trimming cost V 3 bases and J 5 bases; bases outside gene matches: 6. This CDR3 contains 15 residues. The V gene's germline CDR1 is SGHAT and CDR2 FQDESV (reference sequence). CDR3 bases: TGTGCCAGCAGCTTGGGACTAGAGTTGAACAATGAGCAGTTCTTC. It codes for CASSLGLELNNEQFF.

V usage is TRBV11-2 and J usage is TRBJ2-7; 7 bases are a match to TRBD1. Germline V gene lookup returns CDR1 SGHAT and CDR2 FQNNGV. This CDR3 has 14 amino acids. J gave up 3 bases and V 5 bases, and 7 bases lay outside the gene matches. CDR3 sequence reads: CASSTGTAFYEQYF. In nucleotides, the CDR3 is TGTGCCAGCAGCACCGGGACAGCATTCTACGAGCAGTACTTC.

A few counts support this clone. The chain joins TRBV7-2 to TRBJ2-1; 10 bases map to TRBD2. This CDR3 contains 15 residues. Germline assignment: CDR1 SGHTA and CDR2 FQGNSA. The V and J ends lost 2 bases and 10 bases, in that order; junction bases with no gene match: 8. CDR3 nucleotides: TGTGCCAGCAGCTTAAATCCTAGCGGGGGAGCAGAGCAGTTCTTC. Translated, it gives CASSLNPSGGAEQFF.

The genes are TRBV30 and TRBJ2-1; the D call may be TRBD1 or TRBD2 (5 bases each). Per germline, CDR1 GTSNPN and CDR2 SVGIG (reference sequence). With 4 bases removed from V and 12 bases from J, the gap between germline ends came to 19 bases. This CDR3 is built from 13 residues. CDR3: CAWTERAPGLQFF. The DNA of the CDR3 is TGTGCCTGGACCGAGAGGGCTCCGGGGCTGCAGTTCTTC.

CDR3 in amino acids: CASSVFDRPSGNTIYF. The CDR3 DNA reads as TGTGCCAGCAGCGTATTCGACAGGCCCTCTGGAAACACCATATATTTT. This chain joins TRBV9 and TRBJ1-3, with a possible D match to TRBD1 (6 bases). Germline CDR1 SGDLS, CDR2 YYNGEE. The CDR3 consists of 16 residues. Trimming shortened V by 1 base and J by 0 bases, and 11 bases separated the two germline ends. Based on the CDR3 plus reference TRBV9 and TRBJ1-3, the full variable domain is DSGVTQTPKHLITATGQRVTLRCSPRSGDLSVYWYQQSLDQGLQFLIQYYNGEERAKGNILERFSAQQFPDLHSELNLSSLELGDSALYFCASSVFDRPSGNTIYFGEGSWLTVV.

This chain links TRBV7-8 with TRBJ2-5, with TRBD2 matching 10 bases. The junction had 4 bases not matched to a gene; V was cut back by 1 base and J by 5 bases. Per the germline V gene, CDR1 is SGHVS and CDR2 is FQNEAQ. The CDR3 sequence is 15 residues long. CDR3 DNA: TGTGCCAGCAGCTTAGGAGCGGGGGGGCCGGAGACCCAGTACTTC. This codes for CASSLGAGGPETQYF. The full variable domain, in which reference TRBV7-8 and TRBJ2-5 provide the parts outside the CDR3, is GAGVSQSPRYKVAKRGQDVALRCDPISGHVSLFWYQQALGQGPEFLTYFQNEAQLDKSGLPSDRFFAERPEGSVSTLKIQRTQQEDSAVYLCASSLGAGGPETQYFGPGTRLLVL.

The chain joins TRBV30 to TRBJ2-1; 9 positions match TRBD2. Germline CDR1 reads GTSNPN; CDR2 reads SVGIG (reference sequence). V gave up 5 bases and J gave up 4 bases; unmatched junction bases: 6. This CDR3 contains 14 residues. CDR3 amino acids: CAWALAGLYNEQFF. CDR3 nucleotide sequence: TGTGCCTGGGCCCTAGCGGGGCTTTACAATGAGCAGTTCTTC.

The chain uses TRBV7-3 and TRBJ2-4, with 8 bases matching TRBD1. The germline V gene has CDR1 SGHTA and CDR2 FQGTGA. This CDR3 has 13 amino acids. V shed 5 bases, J shed 8 bases, and the junction held 5 bases outside the gene matches. CDR3 nucleotides: TGTGCCAGCAGCGCACTGACAGGGGACATTCAGTACTTC. It yields the protein CASSALTGDIQYF. Full variable domain (missing parts from reference TRBV7-3 and TRBJ2-4): GAGVSQTPSNKVTEKGKYVELRCDPISGHTALYWYRQSLGQGPEFLIYFQGTGAADDSGLPNDRFFAVRPEGSVSTLKIQRTERGDSAVYLCASSALTGDIQYFGAGTRLSVL.

V usage is TRBV6-6 and J usage is TRBJ1-4; D remains unclear. Germline loops: CDR1 MNHNY, CDR2 SVGAGI (reference sequence). Deletions cut 8 bases from V and 8 bases from J, with 24 bases between. This CDR3 contains 16 residues. The CDR3 loop reads CASSPARSSAFEKLFF. The CDR3 region has the DNA TGTGCCAGCTCGCCCGCGAGGTCCTCGGCCTTCGAAAAACTGTTTTTT.

The chain links TRBV5-1 to TRBJ1-1; D is ambiguous. Between the trimmed V and J ends, which lost 1 base and 1 base, there was a span of 8 bases. Germline CDR1 is SGHRS and CDR2 is YFSETQ. This CDR3 region has 14 residues. In DNA, the CDR3 is TGCGCCAGCAGCTTGATCCTGGAGAACACTGAAGCTTTCTTT. The encoded protein is CASSLILENTEAFF.

The V call is TRBV10-3, the J call TRBJ1-2; 7 bases line up with TRBD1. The ends lost 10 bases at V and 2 bases at J; junction bases unmatched: 10. CDR1 ENHRY and CDR2 SYGVKD come from the germline V gene. CDR3 length: 14 amino acids. This chain's CDR3 is CATWRGTENYGYTF. In nucleotides, the CDR3 is TGTGCCACATGGAGAGGGACAGAAAACTATGGCTACACCTTC.

The CDR3 spells CASSLQDAKSQHF. CDR3 DNA sequence: TGTGCCAGCAGCTTGCAGGACGCGAAGTCCCAGCATTTT. This chain uses TRBV5-6 with TRBJ1-5; D not certain. CDR3 length: 13 amino acids. Germline V gene lookup returns CDR1 SGHDT and CDR2 YYEEEE. With 1 base removed from V and 11 bases from J, the gap between germline ends came to 13 bases. Complete variable domain (other parts from reference TRBV5-6 and TRBJ1-5): DAGVTQSPTHLIKTRGQQVTLRCSPKSGHDTVSWYQQALGQGPQFIFQYYEEEERQRGNFPDRFSGHQFPNYSSELNVNALLLGDSALYLCASSLQDAKSQHFGDGTRLSIL.

The table lists this clone with a count of one. The J gene is TRBJ2-3, the V gene TRBV29-1; D remains unclear. V gave up 6 bases and J gave up 0 bases, with 4 bases separating them. Germline loops: CDR1 SQVTM, CDR2 ANQGSEA. The CDR3 contains 11 residues. Here the CDR3 reads CSVKSTDTQYF. The CDR3 nucleotides read TGCAGCGTAAAGAGCACAGATACGCAGTATTTT.

The chain recombines TRBV6-1 with TRBJ1-6; a weak D match, TRBD1 (5 bases). The germline V and J ends were trimmed by 0 bases and 0 bases, with 9 bases remaining between them. The CDR3 contains 17 residues. CDR1 and CDR2 from the germline V gene are MNHNS and SASEGT. In DNA, the CDR3 is TGTGCCAGCAGTGAAGCGGGGCCGAGCTCCTATAATTCACCCCTCCACTTT. It translates to CASSEAGPSSYNSPLHF.

This clone was observed a handful of times. At the DNA level, this CDR3 is encoded by other sequences in the same sample as well. The chain joins TRBV7-9 to TRBJ2-5, with TRBD2 matching 7 bases. V trimming: 5 bases; J trimming: 4 bases; junction bases outside the gene matches: 4. The CDR3 extends over 13 amino acids. Per germline, CDR1 SEHNR and CDR2 FQNEAQ (reference sequence). The CDR3 is CASSLSGGETQYF. CDR3 sequence (DNA): TGTGCCAGCAGCCTGTCGGGGGGAGAGACCCAGTACTTC.

V and J are TRBV6-6 and TRBJ2-7; TRBD1 aligns across 8 bases. CDR3 length: 15 residues. The V gene end was trimmed by 5 bases and the J gene end by 0 bases; junction bases not matched to a gene: 6. Germline assignment: CDR1 MNHNY and CDR2 SVGAGI (reference sequence). The CDR3 DNA reads TGTGCCAGCAGTACCCCAGGACAGGGCTCCTACGAGCAGTACTTC. Amino acids: CASSTPGQGSYEQYF.